The 26 T cell receptor beta chains in this list originate from one sample, sequenced in a study of T cell responses to AZD1222 COVID-19 vaccine. Produced via immunoSEQ multiplex PCR; TCRdb's table is partial and in-frame only. Among under 150,000 clones listed, more than 85% were seen once. The specimen comprised peripheral blood, sampled on day 0 of AZD1222 vaccination. The receptors come from an adult in good health.

The sample holds one count of this clone. This chain joins TRBV19 and TRBJ2-1; 9 positions match TRBD2. CDR1 LNHDA and CDR2 SQIVND come from the germline V gene (reference sequence). The V segment lost 2 bases and the J segment 6 bases; nucleotides outside the gene matches: 5. The CDR3 is made up of 15 amino acids. The DNA for the CDR3 is TGTGCCAGTAGTATAACCGCGGGAGGGCTCAATGAGCAGTTCTTC. The encoded protein is CASSITAGGLNEQFF.

The gene calls are TRBV7-2 and TRBJ2-7; D is tentatively TRBD1 or TRBD2 (6 bases each). Per germline, CDR1 SGHTA and CDR2 FQGNSA. Trimming removed 3 bases at V and 4 bases at J, with 16 bases between. The CDR3 is made up of 15 amino acids. CDR3 residues: CASSLSRGLTYEQYF. CDR3 bases: TGTGCCAGCAGCTTGTCCCGGGGGCTTACGTACGAGCAGTACTTC.

V and J are TRBV18 and TRBJ2-3, with TRBD2 matching over 9 bases. The CDR3 consists of 15 residues. J lost 4 bases, V lost 3 bases, and 5 bases had no gene match. CDR1 is KGHSH, CDR2 LQKENI, per germline. The CDR3 DNA follows: TGTGCCAGCTCACCGGTAGCGGGAGTTGCAGATACGCAGTATTTT. Translation: CASSPVAGVADTQYF.

The chain is built from TRBV11-2 and TRBJ2-7, with D unresolved. Looked up from germline, CDR1 is SGHAT and CDR2 is FQNNGV. This CDR3 spans 15 amino acids. The V end lost 0 bases, the J end lost 0 bases, and 9 bases lay between the germline ends. As DNA, the CDR3 is TGTGCCAGCAGCTTAGAACTCCCGAGCTCCTACGAGCAGTACTTC. Its translation is CASSLELPSSYEQYF.

In its sample, this clone was seen once. The chain has TRBV2 and TRBJ1-5; TRBD1 matches at 7 bases. Per germline, CDR1 SNHLY and CDR2 FYNNEI. CDR3 size: 14 residues. J lost 7 bases, V lost 7 bases, and 10 bases had no gene match. CDR3 residues: CASTLQGSQQPQHF. CDR3 in DNA: TGTGCCAGCACACTACAGGGGTCCCAACAGCCCCAGCATTTT. Filled out from reference TRBV2 and TRBJ1-5, the complete variable domain reads EPEVTQTPSHQVTQMGQEVILRCVPISNHLYFYWYRQILGQKVEFLVSFYNNEISEKSEIFDDQFSVERPDGSNFTLKIRSTKLEDSAMYFCASTLQGSQQPQHFGDGTRLSIL.

The sample holds one count of this clone. V usage is TRBV15 and J usage is TRBJ1-2, with D perhaps matching TRBD1 (5 bases). Germline loops: CDR1 LNHNV, CDR2 YYDKDF (reference sequence). The CDR3 has 16 residues. The V end was cut by 4 bases, the J end by 0 bases, with 15 bases between. The CDR3 loop reads CATSNLSGTSNYGYTF. The CDR3 DNA sequence: TGTGCCACCAGCAACCTATCAGGGACCTCTAACTATGGCTACACCTTC.

This clone was observed a single time. The rearrangement uses TRBV20-1 and TRBJ1-1, with 7 bases lining up with TRBD1. V gave up 3 bases and J gave up 1 base; unmatched junction bases: 14. The CDR3 runs 17 residues. The germline V gene encodes CDR1 DFQATT and CDR2 SNEGSKA (reference sequence). CDR3 DNA: TGCAGTGCTAGTCTCGGTGGGACAGAAAGATGGAACACTGAAGCTTTCTTT. Amino acid sequence: CSASLGGTERWNTEAFF.

The chain recombines TRBV7-2 with TRBJ1-4, with TRBD1 identical over 8 bases. J was trimmed by 2 bases and V by 0 bases; bases with no gene match: 11. The CDR3 length is 19 residues. The germline V gene has CDR1 SGHTA and CDR2 FQGNSA. In nucleotides, the CDR3 is TGTGCCAGCAGCTTAGCGGTCAGGGGGCGCCGGGGGACTAATGAAAAACTGTTTTTT. Protein product: CASSLAVRGRRGTNEKLFF. Together with reference TRBV7-2 and TRBJ1-4, the CDR3 gives the full variable domain: GAGVSQSPSNKVTEKGKDVELRCDPISGHTALYWYRQSLGQGLEFLIYFQGNSAPDKSGLPSDRFSAERTGGSVSTLTIQRTQQEDSAVYLCASSLAVRGRRGTNEKLFFGSGTQLSVL.

The V and J genes are TRBV9 and TRBJ1-1; D gene uncertain. The CDR3 is 14 amino acids. Deletions cut 4 bases from V and 1 base from J, with 11 bases between. Germline V gene lookup returns CDR1 SGDLS and CDR2 YYNGEE. The CDR3 reads CASSQGQTNTEAFF. In DNA, the CDR3 is TGTGCCAGCAGCCAAGGGCAGACGAACACTGAAGCTTTCTTT.

This chain joins TRBV18 and TRBJ1-3; D is unclear. Germline V gene data show CDR1 as KGHSH and CDR2 as LQKENI. The CDR3 totals 15 residues. V lost 2 bases and J lost 0, with 8 bases in between. The DNA for the CDR3 is TGTGCCAGCTCACCATTTCAGGACTCTGGAAACACCATATATTTT. Its protein is CASSPFQDSGNTIYF.

The chain couples TRBV15 to TRBJ1-1; the match to TRBD1 covers 9 bases. The V gene's germline CDR1 is LNHNV and CDR2 YYDKDF (reference sequence). CDR3 length equals 14 residues. J gave up 8 bases and V 0 bases, and 4 bases lay outside the gene matches. The CDR3 loop reads CATSRDSGTGEAFF. CDR3 bases: TGTGCCACCAGCAGAGACTCCGGGACAGGGGAAGCTTTCTTT.

The chain links TRBV4-3 to TRBJ2-1; the D is unclear. The CDR3 has 17 amino acids. V lost 0 bases, J lost 0 bases, and 12 bases lay in between. Germline values: CDR1 LGHNA, CDR2 YSLEER. In DNA form, the CDR3 reads TGCGCCAGCAGCCAAGATGGAGCTCAGAGCTCCTACAATGAGCAGTTCTTC. Translation gives CASSQDGAQSSYNEQFF.

This rearrangement joins TRBV4-2 to TRBJ2-1; D is possibly TRBD1 (7 bases). The CDR3 has 17 amino acids. Germline V lookup: CDR1 LGHNA, CDR2 YNFKEQ. With 3 bases removed from V and 1 base from J, the gap between germline ends came to 16 bases. The CDR3 sequence is CASSQRRQGLSYNEQFF. DNA of the CDR3: TGTGCCAGCAGCCAGAGAAGACAGGGACTGTCCTACAATGAGCAGTTCTTC.

V and J are TRBV7-9 and TRBJ1-4; 8 bases map to TRBD1. Germline CDR1 is SEHNR and CDR2 is FQNEAQ (reference sequence). The CDR3 is 15 amino acids. V dropped 3 bases and J dropped 8; count of bases not matched to a gene: 8. The CDR3 nucleotides are TGTGCCAGCAGCTTCGTCTCGCAGGGGGCCGAAAAACTGTTTTTT. This sequence encodes CASSFVSQGAEKLFF.

The chain links TRBV7-2 to TRBJ1-2; 10 nucleotides line up with TRBD1. After removal of 3 bases from V and 4 bases from J, the junction contained 5 bases not matched to a gene. The CDR3 runs 15 residues. Germline CDR1 is SGHTA and CDR2 is FQGNSA. In nucleotides, the CDR3 is TGTGCCAGCAGCTTCGGACAGGGGGTAGGCTATGGCTACACCTTC. Protein product: CASSFGQGVGYGYTF. Together with reference TRBV7-2 and TRBJ1-2, the CDR3 gives the full variable domain: GAGVSQSPSNKVTEKGKDVELRCDPISGHTALYWYRQSLGQGLEFLIYFQGNSAPDKSGLPSDRFSAERTGGSVSTLTIQRTQQEDSAVYLCASSFGQGVGYGYTFGSGTRLTVV.

J is TRBJ1-5 and V is TRBV24-1; no clear D gene. Germline CDR1 is KGHDR and CDR2 is SFDVKD. This CDR3 is 13 amino acids long. V shed 9 bases and J shed 3 bases, with 11 bases lying between them. The CDR3 region is CATQAGYNQPQHF. The CDR3 DNA reads as TGTGCCACCCAGGCGGGGTACAATCAGCCCCAGCATTTT.

In its sample, this clone was seen once. The V and J genes are TRBV4-2 and TRBJ2-7; 10 bases map to TRBD1. Germline-derived CDR1 and CDR2 are LGHNA and YNFKEQ. This CDR3 is built from 15 residues. V was clipped by 1 base and J by 0 bases; unmatched bases: 0. The CDR3 reads CASSQGTGGSYEQYF. The CDR3 DNA reads as TGTGCCAGCAGCCAAGGGACAGGGGGCTCCTACGAGCAGTACTTC.

The rearrangement uses TRBV19 and TRBJ2-7; D is ambiguous. The germline CDR1 and CDR2 sequences are LNHDA and SQIVND (reference sequence). V lost 2 bases, J lost 3 bases, and 20 bases lay in between. The CDR3 has 17 amino acids. CDR3 DNA: TGTGCCAGTAGTATAAGGTCGCCCGGTAGTGGAAACTACGAGCAGTACTTC. Residues: CASSIRSPGSGNYEQYF.

The genes are TRBV27 and TRBJ2-4; 10 bases are a match to TRBD2. V trimming: 6 bases; J trimming: 3 bases; junction bases outside the gene matches: 8. The CDR3 consists of 16 residues. Germline V gene lookup returns CDR1 MNHEY and CDR2 SMNVEV (reference sequence). CDR3 protein: CASRGLAGDGKNIQYF. Here the CDR3 DNA reads TGTGCCAGCAGGGGGCTAGCGGGAGATGGCAAAAACATTCAGTACTTC.

The chain uses TRBV27 and TRBJ1-5, with D possibly TRBD1 on 5 matching bases. The CDR3 consists of 15 residues. Germline V gene data show CDR1 as MNHEY and CDR2 as SMNVEV (reference sequence). The ends were cut back, 0 bases at V and 2 bases at J, with 8 bases in the middle. The chain's CDR3 is CASSLSPGRNQPQHF. CDR3 nucleotides: TGTGCCAGCAGTTTATCTCCAGGGCGCAATCAGCCCCAGCATTTT.

This clone was seen just once. This chain connects TRBV18 to TRBJ2-4; no clear D. V lost 2 bases, J lost 2 bases, and 16 bases lay in between. This CDR3 has 17 residues. CDR1 and CDR2 from the germline V gene are KGHSH and LQKENI. The CDR3 DNA follows: TGTGCCAGCTCACCAGGAACAGAGAGGAGTCCCAAAAACATTCAGTACTTC. Its translation: CASSPGTERSPKNIQYF.

This chain connects TRBV4-2 to TRBJ2-7; 8 bases map to TRBD1. The V gene's germline CDR1 is LGHNA and CDR2 YNFKEQ. Unmatched junction bases numbered 7, after V lost 1 base and J lost 5 bases. This CDR3 has 15 residues. CDR3 bases: TGTGCCAGCAGCCAAGGCGAGGACAGGGCCCACGAGCAGTACTTC. This gives the protein CASSQGEDRAHEQYF.

The chain is built from TRBV7-6 and TRBJ1-1, with TRBD1 matching 10 bases. From germline, CDR1 is SGHVS and CDR2 FNYEAQ. The CDR3 sequence is 15 residues long. V shed 5 bases, J shed 5 bases, and the junction held 8 bases outside the gene matches. CDR3 region: CASSTWTGGGTEAFF. CDR3 coding DNA: TGTGCCAGCAGCACGTGGACAGGGGGAGGTACTGAAGCTTTCTTT.

This rearrangement joins TRBV7-2 to TRBJ2-7, with 7 nucleotides matching TRBD1. V lost 5 bases and J lost 1; bases outside the gene matches: 5. Germline CDR1 reads SGHTA; CDR2 reads FQGNSA. This CDR3 contains 14 residues. This CDR3 reads CASSRRDSSYEQYF. The CDR3 DNA follows: TGTGCCAGCAGCCGCCGGGACAGTTCCTACGAGCAGTACTTC.

The gene calls are TRBV25-1 and TRBJ2-2; tentatively, D is TRBD1 (6 bases). The CDR3 length is 15 residues. Germline values: CDR1 MGHDK, CDR2 SYGVNS. Trimming removed 7 bases from V and 1 base from J, with 13 bases in between. This chain's CDR3 is CASNPTGRNTGELFF. Here the CDR3 DNA reads TGTGCCAGCAACCCGACAGGCCGGAACACCGGGGAGCTGTTTTTT.

V is TRBV2 and J is TRBJ1-1; possible D gene TRBD1, 5 bases. Germline lookup yields CDR1 SNHLY and CDR2 FYNNEI. This CDR3 has 13 residues. With 5 bases removed from V and 3 bases from J, the gap between germline ends came to 10 bases. The CDR3 DNA sequence: TGTGCCAGCAGTTGGGGGGGGGACACTGAAGCTTTCTTT. It specifies CASSWGGDTEAFF. Supplemented by reference TRBV2 and TRBJ1-1, the full variable domain reads EPEVTQTPSHQVTQMGQEVILRCVPISNHLYFYWYRQILGQKVEFLVSFYNNEISEKSEIFDDQFSVERPDGSNFTLKIRSTKLEDSAMYFCASSWGGDTEAFFGQGTRLTVV.